The sequence of this TCR beta chain was determined in a study of tumor-infiltrating lymphocytes in localized non-small cell lung cancer. This table comes from immunoSEQ multiplex PCR, and its TCRdb copy is limited to in-frame clones, with some not included. The table shows 13,000 or so clones, with over 80% occurring only once. V gave up 4 bases and J gave up 4 bases; unmatched junction bases: 5. The CDR3 is 14 residues long. CDR1 is SGHRS and CDR2 is YFSETQ in the germline V gene. Input material: lung tumor tissue. The sequence was collected from a human donor with non-small cell lung cancer. The chain couples TRBV5-1 to TRBJ1-1; 9 nucleotides match TRBD1. CDR3 protein: CASSRDRAATEAFF. DNA of the CDR3: TGCGCCAGCAGCCGGGACAGGGCCGCCACTGAAGCTTTCTTT. Full variable domain (rest looked up from reference TRBV5-1 and TRBJ1-1): KAGVTQTPRYLIKTRGQQVTLSCSPISGHRSVSWYQQTPGQGLQFLFEYFSETQRNKGNFPGRFSGRQFSNSRSEMNVSTLELGDSALYLCASSRDRAATEAFFGQGTRLTVV.